This T cell receptor beta chain appears in the sequencing data of a study of CD8+CD57+ T cells in acquired aplastic anemia. Study summary: Sorted CD4+ plus CD8+ cells gave DNA averaging approximately 3.2 ug.

Flow cytometry had shown expanded CD8+CD57+ cells in the patients chosen for sequencing. Patients, without exception, had severe acquired aplastic anemia. Deletions cut 0 bases from V and 4 bases from J, with 5 bases between. This CDR3 contains 13 residues. Germline-derived CDR1 and CDR2 are SGHAT and FQNNGV. For CDR3 and TCR beta VDJ profiling, genomic DNA was the template used. One entry per CDR3 protein, called by TCRdb with MiXCR from the reads. The data show more than 70,000 distinct CDR3 sequences, with about 70% seen just once and roughly 80% held by the top ten. The sample comprised sorted CD4+, CD8+, or CD8+CD57+ T cells (not recorded which) from PBMCs. This TCR was recovered from a human donor with aplastic anemia. This sequence joins TRBV11-2 and TRBJ2-3; no clear D. The CDR3 loop reads CASSLELADTQYF. DNA of the CDR3: TGTGCCAGCAGCTTAGAATTGGCAGATACGCAGTATTTT.